This TCR beta chain was found in a study of PD-1 blockade in mismatch repair-deficient tumors. Study-wide context: Enrolled about 2013-2016, patients had progressing, pretreated mismatch repair-deficient cancers of 12 to 13 types. Study-level points and caveats: Tumor-resident clones, often absent from pretreatment blood, expanded after pembrolizumab and then contracted.

From germline, CDR1 is SGHDT and CDR2 YYEEEE. This CDR3 comprises 14 residues. V shed 2 bases, J shed 4 bases, and the junction held 1 base outside the gene matches. By sample fraction, this clone is medium-sized. The antigen is unknown. The sample carries other DNA sequences with the same CDR3. Assay: immunoSEQ multiplex PCR; the TCRdb copy retains only in-frame clones and omits some. The sample carries approximately 100,000 clones, approximately 80% recorded once. Mismatch repair deficiency was confirmed in all patients, by PCR or immunohistochemistry. Three pembrolizumab responders had their TCRs sequenced.

V is TRBV5-6 and J is TRBJ2-7, with 12 bases that match TRBD2. Sample: peripheral blood, taken approximately 8 months after starting pembrolizumab. The clonotype was recovered from an adult with mismatch repair-deficient cancer. CDR3 residues: CASSFGTSGYEQYF. In DNA, the CDR3 is TGTGCCAGCAGCTTCGGGACTAGCGGGTACGAGCAGTACTTC.